This T cell receptor (beta chain) appears in the sequencing data of a study of beta chain features in type 1 diabetes. Whole-study results and caveats: The study found moderately but significantly shorter TCRB CDR3s in all four CD4+ subsets of Type 1 diabetes patients.

Sequencing targeted expressed TCRB transcripts, as all isolated RNA had been reverse transcribed. Only in-frame clones appear in the TCRdb table, and some are missing; sequencing was by immunoSEQ multiplex PCR. The sample comprises hundreds of thousands of clones, over 11% of which are singletons, and 0.04% rests with the top ten. A note on this clone: Its antigen is undetermined.

CDR3 length: 14 residues. Between the trimmed V and J ends, which lost 2 bases and 5 bases, there was a span of 12 bases. In germline, CDR1 is KGHSH, CDR2 LQKENI. The receptor's source is a man younger than 30 with type 1 diabetes. The sequencing sample was made of naive CD4+ T cells from blood. The V and J genes are TRBV18 and TRBJ1-1, with D perhaps TRBD1 (5 bases). CDR3 in DNA: TGTGCCAGCTCACCATCTCCGGACACGACTGAAGCTTTCTTT. Translated: CASSPSPDTTEAFF.